These 15 T cell receptor beta chains originate from one sample sequenced in a study of early T cells in non-severe SARS-CoV-2 infection. TCRdb passed the 5' RACE reads through MiXCR, listing each CDR3 protein once. The sample lists more than 20,000 distinct CDR3 sequences, 5% to 6% occurring once. This sample comprised whole blood, obtained at baseline. Source of these receptors: an adult who was a healthcare worker with PCR-confirmed SARS-CoV-2 infection or an uninfected control (not recorded which).

CDR3: CASSLTGRSEQFF. The CDR3 DNA is TGCGCCAGCAGCTTGACTGGGCGGAGTGAGCAGTTCTTC. The rearrangement joins TRBV5-1 to TRBJ2-1; D remains ambiguous. The V and J ends lost 1 base and 9 bases respectively, with 11 bases between them. Germline CDR1 reads SGHRS; CDR2 reads YFSETQ. The CDR3 runs 13 residues.

In its sample, this clonotype ranks as medium-sized (0.01 to 0.1%). This chain links TRBV20-1 with TRBJ2-7; 8 bases line up with TRBD2. Germline loops: CDR1 DFQATT, CDR2 SNEGSKA (reference sequence). This CDR3 region has 14 residues. V dropped 3 bases and J dropped 1; count of bases not matched to a gene: 5. The chain's CDR3 is CSASPGLASYEQYF. CDR3 DNA: TGCAGTGCTAGCCCAGGACTAGCTTCCTACGAGCAGTACTTC.

This clonotype was observed many times. The V and J genes are TRBV7-7 and TRBJ2-5; D remains unclear. CDR3 size: 13 residues. Germline loops: CDR1 SSHAT, CDR2 FNYEAQ (reference sequence). Trimming removed 5 bases from V and 5 bases from J, with 12 bases in between. The CDR3: CASSPILGETQYF. Here the CDR3 DNA reads TGTGCCAGCAGCCCGATCTTGGGGGAGACCCAGTACTTC.

This clonotype was counted only a few times. The chain couples TRBV20-1 to TRBJ1-5; 7 bases match TRBD1. In germline, CDR1 is DFQATT, CDR2 SNEGSKA (reference sequence). V lost 3 bases, J lost 7 bases, and 6 bases stayed unmatched. The CDR3 sequence is 13 residues long. The CDR3 here is CSARVGGDQPQHF. The CDR3 DNA is TGCAGTGCTAGGGTAGGGGGCGACCAGCCCCAGCATTTT.

The chain is built from TRBV4-3 and TRBJ2-5; D remains unclear. The ends were cut back, 0 bases at V and 5 bases at J, with 13 bases in the middle. The CDR3 length is 15 residues. CDR1 and CDR2 (germline): LGHNA, YSLEER. Here the CDR3 reads CASSQDFPLGETQYF. The CDR3, as DNA: TGCGCCAGCAGCCAAGATTTCCCCCTCGGCGAGACCCAGTACTTC.

This clonotype was seen ten or more times. This chain joins TRBV10-3 and TRBJ2-7; 7 bases align to TRBD1. V gave up 0 bases and J gave up 6 bases; unmatched junction bases: 5. The CDR3 extends over 14 amino acids. Germline CDR1 and CDR2: ENHRY and SYGVKD. The CDR3 DNA reads as TGTGCCATCAGTGAGTCTACAGGGGAGCGCGAGCAGTACTTC. This gives the protein CAISESTGEREQYF.

The CDR3 DNA sequence: TGTGCCAGCAGCCCCACAGGGGGCGGAATTGAAGCTTTCTTT. Amino acids: CASSPTGGGIEAFF. The chain joins TRBV11-2 to TRBJ1-1, with 9 bases lining up with TRBD1. Trimming removed 5 bases from V and 7 bases from J; junction bases left unmatched: 8. The CDR3 contains 14 residues. Germline assignment: CDR1 SGHAT and CDR2 FQNNGV.

This clonotype was counted ten times or more. In nucleotides, the CDR3 is TGTGCCAGCAGCCCCGAACCTCGAGGACAGCCCCAGCATTTT. Encoded protein: CASSPEPRGQPQHF. This sequence joins TRBV7-6 and TRBJ1-5, with D unclear. This CDR3 has 14 residues. From germline, CDR1 is SGHVS and CDR2 FNYEAQ. Trimming shortened V by 5 bases and J by 7 bases, and 15 bases separated the two germline ends. Looking up the rest from reference TRBV7-6 and TRBJ1-5 gives the full variable domain: GAGVSQSPRYKVTKRGQDVALRCDPISGHVSLYWYRQALGQGPEFLTYFNYEAQQDKSGLPNDRFSAERPEGSISTLTIQRTEQRDSAMYRCASSPEPRGQPQHFGDGTRLSIL.

This clonotype was seen more than once but under ten times. The chain carries TRBV9 and TRBJ2-3; possibly TRBD1 for D (5 bases). The V gene's germline CDR1 is SGDLS and CDR2 YYNGEE. The CDR3 loop spans 15 amino acids. V lost 3 bases and J lost 0, with 11 bases in between. The chain's CDR3 is CASSADRGSTDTQYF. CDR3 nucleotide sequence: TGTGCCAGCAGCGCAGACAGAGGAAGCACAGATACGCAGTATTTT.

The genes are TRBV11-2 and TRBJ2-3; tentatively, D is TRBD1 (6 bases). CDR3 length equals 14 residues. The ends were cut back, 10 bases at V and 2 bases at J, with 16 bases in the middle. The germline V gene encodes CDR1 SGHAT and CDR2 FQNNGV. The DNA for the CDR3 is TGTGCCACGCGAACAGGGACGAACACAGATACGCAGTATTTT. It is translated as CATRTGTNTDTQYF.

This clonotype came up a few times. The CDR3 protein is CASSPGSSTDTQYF. For the CDR3, the DNA is TGTGCCAGCAGCCCCGGGTCATCCACAGATACGCAGTATTTT. The chain employs TRBV11-2 and TRBJ2-3; D not resolved. The germline gives CDR1 SGHAT, CDR2 FQNNGV. This CDR3 has 14 amino acids. Trimming cost V 5 bases and J 2 bases, with 11 bases left between them. Filled out from reference TRBV11-2 and TRBJ2-3, the complete variable domain reads EAGVAQSPRYKIIEKRQSVAFWCNPISGHATLYWYQQILGQGPKLLIQFQNNGVVDDSQLPKDRFSAERLKGVDSTLKIQPAKLEDSAVYLCASSPGSSTDTQYFGPGTRLTVL.

Many counts were recorded for this clonotype. This rearrangement joins TRBV7-6 to TRBJ2-1; D is unclear. V was trimmed by 1 base and J by 7 bases, leaving 8 bases between them. Per the germline V gene, CDR1 is SGHVS and CDR2 is FNYEAQ. The CDR3 runs 13 residues. CDR3: CASSLGRWNEQFF. CDR3 nucleotides: TGTGCCAGCAGCTTAGGGCGCTGGAATGAGCAGTTCTTC. The full variable domain, in which reference TRBV7-6 and TRBJ2-1 provide the parts outside the CDR3, is GAGVSQSPRYKVTKRGQDVALRCDPISGHVSLYWYRQALGQGPEFLTYFNYEAQQDKSGLPNDRFSAERPEGSISTLTIQRTEQRDSAMYRCASSLGRWNEQFFGPGTRLTVL.

The chain uses TRBV11-2 and TRBJ1-3; D is uncertain. The germline V and J ends were trimmed by 1 base and 2 bases, with 3 bases remaining between them. The CDR3 totals 13 residues. CDR1 and CDR2 (germline): SGHAT, FQNNGV. Here the CDR3 reads CASSLVPGNTIYF. CDR3 sequence (DNA): TGTGCCAGCAGCTTAGTTCCTGGAAACACCATATATTTT.

This clonotype has at least ten counts. The chain carries TRBV5-1 and TRBJ2-7; D gene ambiguous. Germline V gives CDR1 SGHRS, CDR2 YFSETQ. V gave up 0 bases and J gave up 7 bases, with 8 bases separating them. CDR3 length: 12 residues. CDR3 in amino acids: CASSLGLEEQYF. The CDR3 region has the DNA TGCGCCAGCAGCTTGGGGTTGGAAGAGCAGTACTTC.

The gene calls are TRBV5-8 and TRBJ1-4, with D possibly matching TRBD1 (5 bases). The CDR3 runs 15 residues. V dropped 0 bases and J dropped 8 bases, with 14 bases sitting between them. Germline assignment: CDR1 SGHTS and CDR2 YDEGEE. This CDR3 is CASSLGDPGGEKLFF. CDR3 in DNA: TGTGCCAGCAGCTTGGGGGACCCTGGGGGAGAAAAACTGTTTTTT. The full variable domain, with the rest looked up from reference TRBV5-8 and TRBJ1-4, is EAGVTQSPTHLIKTRGQQATLRCSPISGHTSVYWYQQALGLGLQFLLWYDEGEERNRGNFPPRFSGRQFPNYSSELNVNALELEDSALYLCASSLGDPGGEKLFFGSGTQLSVL.